This entry describes one T cell receptor (beta chain). Antigen specificity is unknown. These data come from a study of cytomegalovirus exposure and HLA in healthy donors. Study overall: Around 81% of some 390 genotyped donors fell in the Caucasian-associated ancestry cluster. Notes on the study in general: The listing of roughly 160 TCR beta chains classed them as cytomegalovirus-associated. Confirmation was obtained in vitro that a few CMV-associated chains are specific for CMV antigens.

Primers for the PCR totalled 60 Vbeta and 13 Jbeta. Under the authors' procedure: Counted up in a later analysis, unique TCR beta chains came to some 75 million, with some 11 million shared. Here immunoSEQ multiplex PCR was the method, and the copy in TCRdb shows in-frame clones only, minus some. V, J and clone size are taken as reported in that table, and D and trimming were inferred from the DNA itself. The sample contains about 120,000 clones, approximately 80% of which appear only once. The CDR3 has 12 amino acids. V was clipped by 5 bases and J by 3 bases, with 8 bases between them. Germline CDR1 reads SGHDN; CDR2 reads FVKESK.

The TCR comes from a man aged 25 to 40 in good health and CMV-seropositive. The chain links TRBV14 to TRBJ2-7; D may be TRBD2 (5 bases). Material for sequencing was PBMCs. CDR3 bases: TGTGCCAGCAGCTACGGGGACTACGAGCAGTACTTC. Translated, it gives CASSYGDYEQYF.